Listed here are 13 T cell receptor beta chains from one sample, sequenced in a study of blood T cell repertoires in COVID-19. Method: immunoSEQ multiplex PCR; TCRdb's copy keeps in-frame clones and lacks some. This table holds fewer than 350,000 clones, 87% found once. Sequenced material: peripheral blood. Receptor source: a young man with COVID-19, enrolled during active disease.

The chain joins TRBV12-5 to TRBJ2-3; 7 positions agree with TRBD1. CDR1 is LGHNT and CDR2 is FRNRAP in the germline V gene. The CDR3 is 15 residues long. The junction had 5 bases not matched to a gene; V was cut back by 5 bases and J by 0 bases. DNA for the CDR3: TGTGCTAGTGGTCCACCGACAGGGAGCACAGATACGCAGTATTTT. This codes for CASGPPTGSTDTQYF.

This clone appeared a few times. The rearrangement links TRBV6-6 to TRBJ1-5; D gene uncertain. Germline values: CDR1 MNHNY, CDR2 SVGAGI (reference sequence). The germline V and J ends were trimmed by 0 bases and 7 bases, with 13 bases remaining between them. The CDR3 loop spans 15 amino acids. The CDR3 region is CASSYSATIGQPQHF. DNA for the CDR3: TGTGCCAGCAGTTACTCGGCCACCATTGGCCAGCCCCAGCATTTT.

This clone came up once. The chain recombines TRBV30 with TRBJ1-1; 7 bases line up with TRBD1. Trimming cost V 2 bases and J 7 bases; bases outside gene matches: 7. CDR3 length: 13 residues. In germline, CDR1 is GTSNPN, CDR2 SVGIG (reference sequence). This CDR3 is CAWSRGPTVEAFF. The CDR3 DNA reads TGTGCCTGGAGTAGGGGGCCCACGGTTGAAGCTTTCTTT.

This chain joins TRBV5-4 and TRBJ2-3, with 12 bases that match TRBD2. The CDR3 is 15 amino acids. The germline CDR1 and CDR2 sequences are SGHNT and YYREEE (reference sequence). V lost 9 bases, J lost 2 bases, and 7 bases stayed unmatched. CDR3: CATRLAGALTDTQYF. The CDR3 region has the DNA TGTGCCACCAGACTAGCGGGAGCCCTCACAGATACGCAGTATTTT.

The chain carries TRBV6-2 or TRBV6-3 and TRBJ2-3, with a possible D match to TRBD1 (5 bases). The CDR3 consists of 16 residues. CDR1 and CDR2 from the germline V gene are MNHEY and SVGEGT. The V and J ends lost 6 bases and 5 bases respectively, with 21 bases between them. CDR3 region: CASSGDRAPIRDTQYF. In DNA, the CDR3 is TGTGCCAGCAGCGGTGACAGAGCCCCTATTCGAGATACGCAGTATTTT.

The V gene is TRBV19, the J gene TRBJ1-5; D is unclear. In germline, CDR1 is LNHDA, CDR2 SQIVND (reference sequence). The CDR3 covers 13 residues. Trimming removed 5 bases from V and 0 bases from J, with 5 bases in between. This CDR3 reads CASSQYSNQPQHF. CDR3 DNA: TGTGCCAGTAGTCAGTATAGCAATCAGCCCCAGCATTTT. The complete variable domain, with remaining parts taken from reference TRBV19 and TRBJ1-5, reads DGGITQSPKYLFRKEGQNVTLSCEQNLNHDAMYWYRQDPGQGLRLIYYSQIVNDFQKGDIAEGYSVSREKKESFPLTVTSAQKNPTAFYLCASSQYSNQPQHFGDGTRLSIL.

The chain's CDR3 is CATSQSGSYEQYF. The CDR3 region has the DNA TGTGCCACCAGTCAATCGGGATCCTACGAGCAGTACTTC. V usage is TRBV24-1 and J usage is TRBJ2-7, with D perhaps matching TRBD2 (5 bases). The CDR3 covers 13 residues. Germline lookup yields CDR1 KGHDR and CDR2 SFDVKD. V was clipped by 6 bases and J by 1 base, with 9 bases between them.

This chain connects TRBV5-4 to TRBJ1-3; D may be TRBD1 (5 bases). Germline V lookup: CDR1 SGHNT, CDR2 YYREEE (reference sequence). This CDR3 spans 15 amino acids. The V end was cut by 2 bases, the J end by 2 bases, with 11 bases between. The CDR3 DNA reads as TGTGCCAGCAGCTTCTTCGGGGGAACTGGAAACACCATATATTTT. It encodes CASSFFGGTGNTIYF.

This chain connects TRBV10-3 to TRBJ2-3; no reliable D call. The CDR3 is 13 residues long. The germline V and J ends were trimmed by 4 bases and 6 bases, with 11 bases remaining between them. Germline-derived CDR1 and CDR2 are ENHRY and SYGVKD. CDR3 region: CAISAPSSDTQYF. The CDR3 DNA sequence: TGTGCCATCAGTGCCCCAAGCTCGGATACGCAGTATTTT.

The chain joins TRBV7-9 to TRBJ2-1; 10 nucleotides line up with TRBD2. Per the germline V gene, CDR1 is SEHNR and CDR2 is FQNEAQ (reference sequence). Trimming removed 3 bases from V and 7 bases from J; junction bases left unmatched: 3. The CDR3 extends over 14 amino acids. CDR3 sequence reads: CASSLASGGNEQFF. Written as DNA, the CDR3 is TGTGCCAGCAGCTTGGCTAGCGGGGGTAATGAGCAGTTCTTC.

This sequence joins TRBV4-2 and TRBJ1-3; D not certain. Trimming removed 0 bases from V and 0 bases from J, with 9 bases in between. Germline V CDR1 and CDR2: LGHNA, YNFKEQ. The CDR3 has 16 residues. CDR3 sequence (DNA): TGTGCCAGCAGCCAAGAACGGGTCTTCTCTGGAAACACCATATATTTT. Protein sequence: CASSQERVFSGNTIYF.

This chain joins TRBV7-2 and TRBJ2-1; 9 nucleotides align to TRBD1. CDR3 size: 18 residues. Germline V gene lookup returns CDR1 SGHTA and CDR2 FQGNSA. Trimming took 5 bases from V and 0 from J; bases not matched to a gene: 11. CDR3 loop: CASSPRQGGSSSYNEQFF. Here the CDR3 DNA reads TGTGCCAGCAGCCCCCGACAGGGGGGATCCAGCTCCTACAATGAGCAGTTCTTC.

The chain links TRBV18 to TRBJ2-1, with 9 bases aligning to TRBD2. This CDR3 comprises 13 residues. V shed 2 bases and J 13 bases; nucleotides not matched to a gene: 6. Germline V CDR1 and CDR2: KGHSH, LQKENI. In DNA, the CDR3 is TGTGCCAGCTCACCAGCTAGCGGGAACACACAGTTCTTC. Translated: CASSPASGNTQFF.